This T cell receptor (beta chain) was sequenced during a study of identical twins. Study findings and constraints: Conclusions rested on cross-sectional statistics rather than following the same donors. Memory repertoires lacked the insertion deficit that abundant cord blood beta clonotypes showed.

The CDR3 has 15 residues. Unmatched junction bases numbered 12, after V lost 6 bases and J lost 5 bases. Looked up from germline, CDR1 is DFQATT and CDR2 is SNEGSKA (reference sequence). This clonotype appeared a few times. Antigen: not known. TCRdb recomputed calls from the 5' RACE reads with MiXCR, one row per CDR3 protein. The data show 200,000 to 300,000 distinct CDR3 sequences, with roughly an eighth seen just once and about 4% held by the top ten. This sample was also put to use in a study of yellow fever vaccine responses in identical twins.

The rearrangement uses TRBV20-1 and TRBJ2-2; 7 bases are shared with TRBD1. The sequence came from a woman between 18 and 29 years old in good health. The sequenced sample was memory (CD45RO+) T cells sorted from blood. CDR3 nucleotides: TGCAGTGCCAGACGCATCGGGACAGAGACCGGGGAGCTGTTTTTT. Its translation: CSARRIGTETGELFF.